This TCR beta chain appears in the sequencing data of a study of T cells after yellow fever vaccination. Turning to the study itself: Low-cell-number fractions underwent preparation using SMART-Seq v4 Ultra Low Input. Regarding the study as a whole: Post-booster repertoires contained most primary-vaccination clones again (roughly 96% CD4, less than 90% CD8).

Of note for this clonotype: The antigen is undetermined.

This CDR3 comprises 17 residues. Per the germline V gene, CDR1 is DFQATT and CDR2 is SNEGSKA (reference sequence). The V and J ends lost 5 bases and 3 bases, in that order; junction bases with no gene match: 16. UMIs were added to TCR cDNA along with a universal primer site when it was made by 5'RACE template switching. TCRdb reprocessed the 5' RACE reads with MiXCR, giving one entry per CDR3 protein. The sample lists about 550,000 distinct CDR3 sequences; roughly a fifth were seen once. Here the sequenced sample was PBMCs, taken 15 days after the yellow fever booster vaccination. The gene calls are TRBV20-1 and TRBJ2-1; TRBD2 matches 7 bases. This receptor was obtained from a man aged 25-45 years who received the YFV17D yellow fever vaccine. As DNA, the CDR3 is TGCAGTGCTGGCTCTTCTACGGGAGGCCCAGGCTACAATGAGCAGTTCTTC. Translation gives CSAGSSTGGPGYNEQFF.